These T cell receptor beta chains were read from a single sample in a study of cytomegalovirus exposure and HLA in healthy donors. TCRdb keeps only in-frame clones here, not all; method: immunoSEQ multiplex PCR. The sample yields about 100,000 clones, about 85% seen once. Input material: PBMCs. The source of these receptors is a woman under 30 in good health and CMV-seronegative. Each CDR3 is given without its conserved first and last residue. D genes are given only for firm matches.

CDR3: ASSPPSRIYEQY
length: 12
D: .
V: TRBV28
J: TRBJ2-7

CDR3: ASSLPTSGGYQETQY
length: 15
D: TRBD2
V: TRBV5-1
J: TRBJ2-5

CDR3: AITDKLGSNTEAF
length: 13
D: .
V: TRBV10-3
J: TRBJ1-1

CDR3: ASSLAGNSNQPQH
length: 13
D: .
V: TRBV11-2
J: TRBJ1-5

CDR3: ASSANSGGADTQY
length: 13
D: TRBD2
V: TRBV2
J: TRBJ2-3

CDR3: ASSVAGGNQPQH
length: 12
D: .
V: TRBV6-1
J: TRBJ1-5

CDR3: ASSTLRGRGSPLH
length: 13
D: .
V: TRBV2
J: TRBJ1-6

CDR3: ASSQDRGRQVYEQY
length: 14
D: .
V: TRBV4-2
J: TRBJ2-7

CDR3: ASSSPTGSYGYT
length: 12
D: TRBD1
V: TRBV19
J: TRBJ1-2

CDR3: SAPLYNEQF
length: 9
D: .
V: TRBV20-1
J: TRBJ2-1

CDR3: ASGTHSPHEQF
length: 11
D: .
V: TRBV27
J: TRBJ2-1

CDR3: AISTRVTEAF
length: 10
D: .
V: TRBV7-9
J: TRBJ1-1

CDR3: SVFGLAGETQY
length: 11
D: TRBD2
V: TRBV29-1
J: TRBJ2-5